This T cell receptor beta chain was captured in a study of blood T cells in healthy people across ages. Study-wide context: There was about one barcoded beta molecule captured by template switching per two T cells.

CDR1 and CDR2 from the germline V gene are MNHEY and SMNVEV (reference sequence). V lost 7 bases, J lost 3 bases, and 26 bases lay in between. This CDR3 has 18 residues. Next came a second PCR, run for about 6 to 12 cycles, which used a sample-barcoded 5' primer along with a J-beta primer mix. Each cDNA molecule, via a template-switch adaptor with 12 random nucleotides, was tagged. Via MiXCR, TCRdb re-called the 5' RACE reads, giving one row per CDR3 protein. The sample shows approximately 800,000 distinct CDR3 sequences, 60% to 80% of them seen only once. For this clonotype: Antigen specificity is unknown.

Study-wide results and caveats: As naive T cell percentage varied, TCR beta diversity correlated strongly with it.

J is TRBJ2-3 and V is TRBV27, with D possibly being TRBD2 (7 bases). The material sequenced was blood. The receptor comes from a man younger than 40 in good health. Here the CDR3 DNA reads TGTGCCAGCACCGTTACCCCCGCTTATGCGGGGGCTACAGATACGCAGTATTTT. It encodes CASTVTPAYAGATDTQYF.